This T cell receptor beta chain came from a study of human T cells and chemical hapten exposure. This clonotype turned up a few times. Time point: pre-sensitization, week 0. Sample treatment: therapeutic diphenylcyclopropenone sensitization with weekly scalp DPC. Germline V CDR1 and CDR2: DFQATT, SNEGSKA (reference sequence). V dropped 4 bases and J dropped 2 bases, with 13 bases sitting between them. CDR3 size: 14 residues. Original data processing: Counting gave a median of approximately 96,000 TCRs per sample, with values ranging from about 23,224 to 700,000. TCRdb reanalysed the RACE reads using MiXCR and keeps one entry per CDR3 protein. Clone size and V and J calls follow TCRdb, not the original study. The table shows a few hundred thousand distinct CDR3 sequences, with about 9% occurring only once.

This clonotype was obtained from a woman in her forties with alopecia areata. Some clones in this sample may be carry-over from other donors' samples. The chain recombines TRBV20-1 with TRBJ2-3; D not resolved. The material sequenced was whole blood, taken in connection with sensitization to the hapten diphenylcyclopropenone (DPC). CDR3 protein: CSAIRARNTDTQYF. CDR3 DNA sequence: TGCAGTGCTATACGGGCTAGAAACACAGATACGCAGTATTTT.